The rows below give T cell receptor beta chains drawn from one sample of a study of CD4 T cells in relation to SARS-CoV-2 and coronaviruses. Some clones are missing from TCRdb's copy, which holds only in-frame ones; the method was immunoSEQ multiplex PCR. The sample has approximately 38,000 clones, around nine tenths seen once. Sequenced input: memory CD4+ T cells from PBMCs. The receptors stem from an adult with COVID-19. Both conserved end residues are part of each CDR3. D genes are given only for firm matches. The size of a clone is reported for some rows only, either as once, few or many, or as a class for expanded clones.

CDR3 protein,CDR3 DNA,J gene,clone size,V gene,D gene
CASSSYGGGTDTQYF,TGTGCCAGCAGTTCCTACGGGGGGGGCACAGATACGCAGTATTTT,TRBJ2-3,-,TRBV7-3,TRBD2
CASSVGTAQYQETQYF,TGTGCCAGCAGCGTAGGGACAGCACAGTACCAAGAGACCCAGTACTTC,TRBJ2-5,-,TRBV9,-
CASSSNTGTPNNSPLHF,TGTGCCAGCAGCTCAAATACAGGGACCCCGAATAATTCACCCCTCCACTTT,TRBJ1-6,once,TRBV11-3,-
CASSYLRGGNEQFF,TGTGCCAGCAGCTATCTACGGGGGGGCAATGAGCAGTTCTTC,TRBJ2-1,-,TRBV7-2,TRBD2
CASTRSGANVLTF,TGTGCCAGCACCCGCTCTGGGGCCAACGTCCTGACTTTC,TRBJ2-6,-,TRBV2,-
CASSQDPGLAGNSETQYF,TGTGCCAGCAGCCAAGATCCTGGACTAGCGGGGAATAGCGAGACCCAGTACTTC,TRBJ2-5,-,TRBV4-2,TRBD2
CASSVGGQHFAEAFF,TGTGCCAGCAGCGTAGGGGGACAGCATTTCGCTGAAGCTTTCTTT,TRBJ1-1,-,TRBV9,TRBD1
CASSLGGGGNTIYF,TGCGCCAGCAGCTTAGGGGGTGGAGGAAACACCATATATTTT,TRBJ1-3,-,TRBV5-1,-
CASSYSVGSSYEQYF,TGTGCCAGCAGTTACTCTGTGGGTAGCTCCTACGAGCAGTACTTC,TRBJ2-7,-,TRBV6-2/TRBV6-3,-
CASSPLGGDKNEQFF,TGCGCCAGCAGCCCCTTGGGGGGGGATAAGAATGAGCAGTTCTTC,TRBJ2-1,-,TRBV4-1,TRBD2
CASSWLAGDTKTQYF,TGTGCCAGCAGCTGGTTAGCGGGGGACACGAAGACCCAGTACTTC,TRBJ2-5,-,TRBV7-2,TRBD2
CASSLAGQSQNQPQHF,TGTGCCAGCAGCTTGGCCGGGCAGTCGCAAAATCAGCCCCAGCATTTT,TRBJ1-5,once,TRBV5-6,-
CASSLGHNQPQHF,TGTGCCAGCAGCTTGGGACACAATCAGCCCCAGCATTTT,TRBJ1-5,-,TRBV5-8,-
CATSDTSREQFF,TGTGCCACCAGTGACACTAGTCGAGAGCAGTTCTTC,TRBJ2-1,once,TRBV24-1,-
CASSLRNLGRDIQYF,TGCGCCAGCAGCTTGCGAAACCTCGGGAGGGACATTCAGTACTTC,TRBJ2-4,-,TRBV5-1,TRBD2
CASSLYREGNQPQHF,TGTGCCAGCAGTTTATACAGGGAGGGCAATCAGCCCCAGCATTTT,TRBJ1-5,-,TRBV27,-
CASSKGTSGFGTQYF,TGTGCCAGTAGTAAGGGGACTAGCGGATTTGGGACCCAGTACTTC,TRBJ2-5,-,TRBV19,TRBD2
CASSQGQARTDTQYF,TGTGCCAGCAGCCAGGGACAAGCCCGCACAGATACGCAGTATTTT,TRBJ2-3,-,TRBV3-1/TRBV3-2,-
CASSSRPSRGIKETQYF,TGCGCCAGCAGCTCCCGCCCGTCGCGGGGGATAAAAGAGACCCAGTACTTC,TRBJ2-5,-,TRBV5-1,TRBD2
CATVLREKGNNEQFF,TGTGCCACCGTTCTCAGGGAGAAAGGTAACAATGAGCAGTTCTTC,TRBJ2-1,-,TRBV27,-
CASSWGDLRRTSPLHF,TGTGCCAGCAGCTGGGGGGACCTTCGTCGGACTTCACCCCTCCACTTT,TRBJ1-6,-,TRBV5-6,-
CASSQLGNEQFF,TGTGCCAGCAGTCAATTGGGCAATGAGCAGTTCTTC,TRBJ2-1,-,TRBV3-1/TRBV3-2,-
CASSLGELDRWATEAFF,TGTGCCAGCAGCTTGGGGGAATTGGACAGATGGGCCACTGAAGCTTTCTTT,TRBJ1-1,-,TRBV5-6,-
CASSLGARQQNTEAFF,TGTGCCAGCAGCTTGGGGGCCCGACAGCAGAACACTGAAGCTTTCTTT,TRBJ1-1,once,TRBV5-5,-
CASSQGLAGAGEQYF,TGTGCCAGCAGCCAAGGGCTAGCGGGGGCGGGAGAGCAGTACTTC,TRBJ2-7,-,TRBV3-1/TRBV3-2,TRBD2
CASSVRVNTGELFF,TGCGCCAGCAGTGTCAGGGTTAACACCGGGGAGCTGTTTTTT,TRBJ2-2,-,TRBV5-1,-
CASSPVPWILAGSNEQFF,TGTGCCAGCAGCCCCGTTCCCTGGATACTAGCGGGGTCCAATGAGCAGTTCTTC,TRBJ2-1,-,TRBV27,TRBD2